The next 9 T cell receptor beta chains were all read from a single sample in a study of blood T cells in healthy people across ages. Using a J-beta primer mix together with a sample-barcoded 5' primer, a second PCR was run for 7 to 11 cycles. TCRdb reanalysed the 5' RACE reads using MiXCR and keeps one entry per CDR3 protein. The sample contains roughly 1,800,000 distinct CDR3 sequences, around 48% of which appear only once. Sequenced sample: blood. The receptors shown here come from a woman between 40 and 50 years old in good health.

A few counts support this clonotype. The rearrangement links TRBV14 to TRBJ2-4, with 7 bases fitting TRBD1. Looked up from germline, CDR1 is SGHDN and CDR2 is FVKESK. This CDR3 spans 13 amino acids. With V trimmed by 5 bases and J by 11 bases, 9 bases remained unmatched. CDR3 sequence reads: CASSTQLGTVQYF. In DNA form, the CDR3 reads TGTGCCAGCAGCACCCAACTCGGGACAGTTCAGTACTTC.

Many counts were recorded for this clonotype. CDR3 amino acids: CASSESVYYEQYF. CDR3 DNA sequence: TGTGCCAGCAGCGAATCGGTGTACTACGAGCAGTACTTC. The V and J genes are TRBV12-3 or TRBV12-4 and TRBJ2-7; D ambiguous. V was trimmed by 6 bases and J by 3 bases, leaving 12 bases between them. The CDR3 sequence is 13 residues long.

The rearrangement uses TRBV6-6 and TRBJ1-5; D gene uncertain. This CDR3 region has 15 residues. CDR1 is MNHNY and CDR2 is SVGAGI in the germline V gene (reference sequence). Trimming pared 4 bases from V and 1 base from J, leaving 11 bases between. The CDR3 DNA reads TGTGCCAGCAGTTTTACGCTGGCCAGCAATCAGCCCCAGCATTTT. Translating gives CASSFTLASNQPQHF.

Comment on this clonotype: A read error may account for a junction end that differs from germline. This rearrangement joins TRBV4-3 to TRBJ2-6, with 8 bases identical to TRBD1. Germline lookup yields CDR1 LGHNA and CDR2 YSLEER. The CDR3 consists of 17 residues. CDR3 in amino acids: CASSQDRRGLRADVLTF. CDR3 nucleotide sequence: TGCGCCAGCAGCCAAGATCGCAGGGGGCTAAGGGCCGACGTCCTGACTTTC.

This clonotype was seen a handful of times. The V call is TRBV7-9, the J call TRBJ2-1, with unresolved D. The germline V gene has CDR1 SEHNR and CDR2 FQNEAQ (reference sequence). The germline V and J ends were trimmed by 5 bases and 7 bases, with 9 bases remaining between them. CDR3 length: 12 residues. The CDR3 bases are TGTGCCAGCAGCCCAGGTACTAATGAGCAGTTCTTC. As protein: CASSPGTNEQFF.

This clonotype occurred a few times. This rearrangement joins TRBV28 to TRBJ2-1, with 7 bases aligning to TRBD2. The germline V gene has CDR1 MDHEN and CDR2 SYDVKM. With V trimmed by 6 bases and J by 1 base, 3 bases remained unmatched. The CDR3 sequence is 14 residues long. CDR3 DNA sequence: TGTGCCAGCAGGGGGGGGATGTCCTACAATGAGCAGTTCTTC. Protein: CASRGGMSYNEQFF.

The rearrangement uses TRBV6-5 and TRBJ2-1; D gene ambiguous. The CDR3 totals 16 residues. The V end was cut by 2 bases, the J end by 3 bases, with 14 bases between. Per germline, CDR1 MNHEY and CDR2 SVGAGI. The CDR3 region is CASSYNARVFYNEQFF. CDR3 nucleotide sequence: TGTGCCAGCAGTTACAACGCCCGGGTTTTCTACAATGAGCAGTTCTTC.

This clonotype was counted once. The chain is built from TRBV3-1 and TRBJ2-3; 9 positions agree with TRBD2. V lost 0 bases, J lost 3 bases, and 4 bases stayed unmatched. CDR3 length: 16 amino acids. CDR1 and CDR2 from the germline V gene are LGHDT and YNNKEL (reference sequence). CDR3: CASSQDATSGTDTQYF. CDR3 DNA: TGTGCCAGCAGCCAAGATGCGACTAGCGGAACAGATACGCAGTATTTT.

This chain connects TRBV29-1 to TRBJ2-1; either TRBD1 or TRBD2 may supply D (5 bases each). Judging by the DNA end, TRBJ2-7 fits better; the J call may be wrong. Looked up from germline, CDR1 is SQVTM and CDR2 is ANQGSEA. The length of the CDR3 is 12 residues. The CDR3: CMGVFSYNEQYF. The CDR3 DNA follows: TGCATGGGGGTTTTCTCCTACAATGAGCAGTACTTC.